This T cell receptor (beta chain) was recorded in a study of blood T cell repertoires in COVID-19. A remark on this clone: The sample has other DNA sequences that encode this CDR3 too.

Only in-frame clones appear in the TCRdb table, and some are missing; sequencing was by immunoSEQ multiplex PCR. The table records approximately 440,000 clones, roughly 88% of them present only once. Germline CDR1 reads GTSNPN; CDR2 reads SVGIG (reference sequence). Unmatched junction bases numbered 5, after V lost 2 bases and J lost 5 bases. The CDR3 runs 13 residues. This TCR derives from a woman aged 45 to 65 with COVID-19, enrolled during active disease. The chain is built from TRBV30 and TRBJ1-1, with 7 bases identical to TRBD1. The source material was peripheral blood. The DNA for the CDR3 is TGTGCCTGGAGTAGGGGGCTGGGGACTGAAGCTTTCTTT. Translated: CAWSRGLGTEAFF.